This T cell receptor beta chain came from a study of blood T cell repertoires in COVID-19. The Seattle patients, enrolled during active infection, were followed longitudinally. The germline V gene has CDR1 LGHDT and CDR2 YNNKEL (reference sequence). V lost 1 base to trimming and J lost 5 bases; unmatched junction nucleotides: 7. The CDR3 totals 17 residues. The method was immunoSEQ multiplex PCR; TCRdb's version includes in-frame clones alone and lacks a portion of them. The table includes over 150,000 clones, more than 80% detected once. This chain uses TRBV3-1 (or the pseudogene TRBV3-2) with TRBJ2-2; 10 positions agree with TRBD2. This clonotype was sampled from a woman over 75 with COVID-19, enrolled during active disease. Sequencing was done on a sample of peripheral blood. CDR3: CASSQGSSGSWTGELFF. CDR3 bases: TGTGCCAGCAGCCAAGGTTCTAGCGGGAGTTGGACCGGGGAGCTGTTTTTT.